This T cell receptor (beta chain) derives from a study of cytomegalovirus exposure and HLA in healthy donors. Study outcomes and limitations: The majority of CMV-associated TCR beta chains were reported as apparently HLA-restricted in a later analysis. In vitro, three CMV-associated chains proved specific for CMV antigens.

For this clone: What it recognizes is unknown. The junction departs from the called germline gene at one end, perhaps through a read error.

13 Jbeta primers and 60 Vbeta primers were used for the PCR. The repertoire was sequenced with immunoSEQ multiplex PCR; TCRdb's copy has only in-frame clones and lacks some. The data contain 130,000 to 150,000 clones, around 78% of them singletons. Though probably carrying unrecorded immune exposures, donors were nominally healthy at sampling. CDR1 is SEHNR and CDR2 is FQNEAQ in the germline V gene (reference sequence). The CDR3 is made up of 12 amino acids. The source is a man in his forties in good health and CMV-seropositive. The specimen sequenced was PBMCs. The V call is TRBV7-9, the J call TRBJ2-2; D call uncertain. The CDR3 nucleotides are TGTTCCAGCAGCACTAACACCGGGGAGCTGTTTTTT. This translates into CSSSTNTGELFF.